The 22 T cell receptor beta chains in this list originate from one sample, sequenced in a study of blood T cells in healthy people across ages. A second PCR, run for roughly 7 to 12 cycles, used a sample-barcoded 5' primer plus a J-beta primer mix. TCRdb independently ran MiXCR on the 5' RACE reads; one entry per CDR3 protein. The table has more than 800,000 distinct CDR3 sequences, 40% to 45% seen once. Material for sequencing was blood. The origin of the receptors is a woman in her fifties or sixties in good health.

The chain couples TRBV30 to TRBJ2-2; D perhaps matches TRBD1 (5 bases). The CDR3 runs 12 residues. Per germline, CDR1 GTSNPN and CDR2 SVGIG (reference sequence). Trimming cost V 5 bases and J 3 bases, with 7 bases left between them. This CDR3 reads CAWGADTGELFF. The CDR3 DNA reads TGTGCCTGGGGGGCAGACACCGGGGAGCTGTTTTTT. The full variable domain, completed using reference TRBV30 and TRBJ2-2, is SQTIHQWPATLVQPVGSPLSLECTVEGTSNPNLYWYRQAAGRGLQLLFYSVGIGQISSEVPQNLSASRPQDRQFILSSKKLLLSDSGFYLCAWGADTGELFFGEGSRLTVL.

This clonotype was detected a few times. This chain uses TRBV29-1 with TRBJ2-1; TRBD1 might be the D (10 bases). CDR3 length: 19 residues. Looked up from germline, CDR1 is SQVTM and CDR2 is ANQGSEA. Trimming removed 0 bases at V and 7 bases at J, with 28 bases between. CDR3: CSVEDRQGAMLAGWNEQFF. CDR3 coding DNA: TGCAGCGTTGAAGATCGACAGGGGGCGATGCTAGCGGGGTGGAATGAGCAGTTCTTC.

This clonotype was observed a handful of times. The chain carries TRBV7-9 and TRBJ2-5, with TRBD1 matching over 8 bases. Judging by the DNA end, TRBJ2-7 fits better; the J call may be wrong. Germline V gene lookup returns CDR1 SEHNR and CDR2 FQNEAQ (reference sequence). There are 14 residues in the CDR3. DNA for the CDR3: TGTGCCAGCAGCATTGCAGGGGGCCTGGACGAGCAGTACTTC. Translating gives CASSIAGGLDEQYF.

The rearrangement links TRBV9 to TRBJ2-1; 9 bases agree with TRBD2. Germline V gives CDR1 SGDLS, CDR2 YYNGEE. The V segment lost 4 bases and the J segment 0 bases; nucleotides outside the gene matches: 8. The CDR3 is made up of 17 amino acids. The CDR3 spells CASSLETSGASYNEQFF. CDR3 nucleotide sequence: TGTGCCAGCAGCCTCGAGACTAGCGGAGCCTCCTACAATGAGCAGTTCTTC.

Notes on this clonotype: A single base separates this from a much larger clone, so it may be a read error. The V and J genes are TRBV27 and TRBJ1-2, with D perhaps TRBD1 (5 bases). Trimming cost V 6 bases and J 5 bases, with 10 bases left between them. The CDR3 is 12 amino acids. Germline-derived CDR1 and CDR2 are MNHEY and SMNVEV (reference sequence). The CDR3 is CASRSRGYGYTF. CDR3 coding DNA: TGTGCCAGCAGATCACGGGGGTATGGCTACACCTTC.

This clonotype appeared a few times. This chain joins TRBV29-1 and TRBJ2-7; D is ambiguous. Trimming took off 2 bases at V and 6 bases at J, with 8 bases between the two ends. Looked up from germline, CDR1 is SQVTM and CDR2 is ANQGSEA. This CDR3 is built from 11 residues. CDR3 sequence: CSVEIAAEQYF. CDR3 sequence (DNA): TGCAGCGTTGAAATAGCTGCCGAGCAGTACTTC.

Note on this clonotype: This may be a read error, as it is one base from a much larger clone. CDR3 region: CASSVSSYNSPLHF. CDR3 nucleotide sequence: TGCGCCAGCAGCGTCAGCAGCTATAATTCACCCCTCCACTTT. This chain uses TRBV4-1 with TRBJ1-6; D uncertain. The CDR3 totals 14 residues. V lost 5 bases, J lost 3 bases, and 8 bases lay in between. Germline V gene lookup returns CDR1 MGHRA and CDR2 YSYEKL.

This chain links TRBV4-1 with TRBJ2-5; 8 bases are shared with TRBD1. Per the germline V gene, CDR1 is MGHRA and CDR2 is YSYEKL. The CDR3 totals 16 residues. J lost 1 base, V lost 2 bases, and 6 bases had no gene match. Here the CDR3 reads CASSQSPGTGQETQYF. The CDR3 nucleotides read TGCGCCAGCAGCCAATCCCCGGGGACAGGCCAAGAGACCCAGTACTTC.

The chain is built from TRBV20-1 and TRBJ2-5; D could derive from TRBD1 or TRBD2 (5 bases each). The V and J ends lost 0 bases and 11 bases respectively, with 19 bases between them. Germline lookup yields CDR1 DFQATT and CDR2 SNEGSKA (reference sequence). The length of the CDR3 is 14 residues. This CDR3 is CSARDTAGTGLQYF. CDR3 DNA sequence: TGCAGTGCTAGAGATACGGCAGGGACGGGCTTGCAGTACTTC.

The CDR3: CASSGTGGGSNYGYTF. The CDR3 DNA reads TGTGCCAGCTCCGGGACGGGGGGTGGGTCTAACTATGGCTACACCTTC. The chain employs TRBV28 and TRBJ1-2; TRBD1 might be the D (5 bases). Trimming stripped 8 bases from V and 0 bases from J, with 19 bases between. The CDR3 totals 16 residues. The germline gives CDR1 MDHEN, CDR2 SYDVKM.

J is TRBJ2-5 and V is TRBV5-1, with 8 bases fitting TRBD1. Per germline, CDR1 SGHRS and CDR2 YFSETQ. Trimming cost V 2 bases and J 4 bases; bases outside gene matches: 7. The CDR3 totals 15 residues. Here the CDR3 reads CASSFYGQGGETQYF. As DNA, the CDR3 is TGCGCCAGCAGCTTTTACGGACAGGGAGGAGAGACCCAGTACTTC.

This clonotype was detected only once. The CDR3 here is CASSFGFNQPQHF. The DNA for the CDR3 is TGTGCCAGCAGTTTTGGATTCAATCAGCCCCAGCATTTT. V usage is TRBV27 and J usage is TRBJ1-5, with no clear D. The CDR3 has 13 residues. CDR1 is MNHEY and CDR2 is SMNVEV in the germline V gene (reference sequence). Trimming removed 3 bases from V and 3 bases from J, with 6 bases in between.

This clonotype was seen more than once but under ten times. A much larger clone is a single base away; this may be a read error. The chain carries TRBV9 and TRBJ2-7, with D unresolved. Matching the DNA end better, TRBJ2-5 makes the J call doubtful. The CDR3 sequence is 9 residues long. Germline loops: CDR1 SGDLS, CDR2 YYNGEE. CDR3 bases: TGTGCCAGCATGGAGACCCAGTACTTC. Amino acids: CASMETQYF.

This rearrangement joins TRBV12-3 or TRBV12-4 to TRBJ2-3; 8 nucleotides line up with TRBD1. V gave up 1 base and J gave up 7 bases; unmatched junction bases: 7. This CDR3 is 15 amino acids long. The CDR3 DNA is TGTGCCAGCAGTTTAGGGCAGGGGGCCTTAAATACGCAGTATTTT. It codes for CASSLGQGALNTQYF.

This clonotype appeared a few times. The chain carries TRBV6-1 and TRBJ2-3; D is ambiguous. CDR1 and CDR2 from the germline V gene are MNHNS and SASEGT. V was trimmed by 6 bases and J by 4 bases, leaving 17 bases between them. The CDR3 sequence is 15 residues long. DNA of the CDR3: TGTGCCAGCAGCACCGTCGGACGGCTTTCAGATACGCAGTATTTT. Protein sequence: CASSTVGRLSDTQYF.

This clonotype was counted a few times. The rearrangement uses TRBV12-3 or TRBV12-4 and TRBJ1-5; perhaps TRBD1 as D (5 bases). The CDR3 sequence is 15 residues long. V lost 3 bases, J lost 0 bases, and 9 bases lay in between. The CDR3 loop reads CASSLGHHSNQPQHF. CDR3 in DNA: TGTGCCAGCAGTTTGGGGCACCATAGCAATCAGCCCCAGCATTTT.

This rearrangement joins TRBV19 to TRBJ2-7, with 9 positions matching TRBD1. J gave up 10 bases and V 9 bases, and 16 bases lay outside the gene matches. Germline CDR1 reads LNHDA; CDR2 reads SQIVND (reference sequence). CDR3 size: 14 residues. CDR3 sequence (DNA): TGTGCCAGCTCTTGGGACAGGGCCATCGCGGGACAGTACTTC. Translated: CASSWDRAIAGQYF.

This clonotype was counted a single time. V and J are TRBV7-9 and TRBJ2-1; D ambiguous. The ends were cut back, 4 bases at V and 7 bases at J, with 8 bases in the middle. CDR3 length: 12 residues. The germline V gene encodes CDR1 SEHNR and CDR2 FQNEAQ (reference sequence). The CDR3 reads CASSSVRNEQFF. The DNA of the CDR3 is TGTGCCAGCAGCTCAGTTCGTAATGAGCAGTTCTTC.

This chain joins TRBV5-1 and TRBJ2-1; TRBD2 matches at 10 bases. Germline-derived CDR1 and CDR2 are SGHRS and YFSETQ. The CDR3 is 15 residues long. With 4 bases clipped from V and 8 bases from J, the junction kept 9 bases outside the gene matches. The CDR3 is CASSKGTSDNHEQFF. The CDR3 DNA reads TGCGCCAGCAGCAAGGGGACTAGCGATAACCATGAGCAGTTCTTC. The variable domain in full, with the rest retrieved from reference TRBV5-1 and TRBJ2-1, is KAGVTQTPRYLIKTRGQQVTLSCSPISGHRSVSWYQQTPGQGLQFLFEYFSETQRNKGNFPGRFSGRQFSNSRSEMNVSTLELGDSALYLCASSKGTSDNHEQFFGPGTRLTVL.

The gene calls are TRBV6-5 and TRBJ2-3, with no clear D. The length of the CDR3 is 19 residues. Germline CDR1 is MNHEY and CDR2 is SVGAGI. The germline V and J ends were trimmed by 1 base and 2 bases, with 22 bases remaining between them. The CDR3 DNA reads as TGTGCCAGCAGTTACTTAGAGGTATACAGCGCCCTACTCACAGATACGCAGTATTTT. It codes for CASSYLEVYSALLTDTQYF.

CDR3 sequence (DNA): TGTGCCAGCAGTTACTCGAGCAGGGGCCGGATCTCCAATGAGCAGTTCTTC. This codes for CASSYSSRGRISNEQFF. The V and J genes are TRBV6-6 and TRBJ2-1, with D possibly being TRBD1 (6 bases). CDR3 length: 17 amino acids. Deletions cut 0 bases from V and 6 bases from J, with 18 bases between. Germline V gene lookup returns CDR1 MNHNY and CDR2 SVGAGI (reference sequence).

This clonotype has a count of ten or more. A much larger clone is a single base away; this may be a read error. The chain recombines TRBV3-1 with TRBJ1-1; D gene uncertain. The germline V gene has CDR1 LGHDT and CDR2 YNNKEL (reference sequence). Trimming took 4 bases from V and 4 from J, leaving 13 bases between them. The CDR3 extends over 14 amino acids. The CDR3 DNA reads as TGTGCCAGCAGCCTGAGAGGGCGGAGCACTGAAGCTTTCTTT. Its protein product is CASSLRGRSTEAFF.